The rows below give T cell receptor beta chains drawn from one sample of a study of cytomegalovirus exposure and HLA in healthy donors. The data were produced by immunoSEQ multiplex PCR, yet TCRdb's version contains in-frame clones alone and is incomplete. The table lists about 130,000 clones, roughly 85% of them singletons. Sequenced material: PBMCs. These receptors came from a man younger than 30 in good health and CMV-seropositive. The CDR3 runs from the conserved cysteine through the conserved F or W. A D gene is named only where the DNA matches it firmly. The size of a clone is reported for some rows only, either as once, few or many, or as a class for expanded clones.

CASSIGGTGIETQYF	TGTGCCAGTAGTATAGGGGGGACAGGGATAGAGACCCAGTACTTC	TRBD1	TRBJ2-5	-	TRBV19
CALRETGDGYTF	TGTGCCCTCAGGGAGACGGGGGATGGCTACACCTTC	-	TRBJ1-2	-	TRBV30
CASSHTGQGSYNEQFF	TGTGCCAGCAGCCATACGGGACAGGGGTCCTACAATGAGCAGTTCTTC	TRBD1	TRBJ2-1	many	TRBV4-2
CASSAYGQLTDTQYF	TGTGCCAGCAGCGCGTACGGACAGCTCACAGATACGCAGTATTTT	-	TRBJ2-3	few	TRBV7-3
CASSEASVGTAGGGYTF	TGTGCCAGCAGTGAAGCGTCCGTGGGAACCGCGGGAGGGGGCTACACCTTC	-	TRBJ1-2	-	TRBV6-1
CATDRGRPDTQYF	TGTGCCACCGACAGGGGGCGGCCAGATACGCAGTATTTT	TRBD1	TRBJ2-3	-	TRBV19
CASSLAPARGETQYF	TGTGCCAGCAGCTTAGCGCCTGCGCGGGGGGAGACCCAGTACTTC	TRBD2	TRBJ2-5	-	TRBV7-6
CASSLTGVNYGYTF	TGTGCCAGCAGTTTGACAGGGGTTAACTATGGCTACACCTTC	TRBD1	TRBJ1-2	-	TRBV28
CASSHSGTGSTEAFF	TGCGCCAGCAGCCACTCCGGGACAGGGAGTACTGAAGCTTTCTTT	TRBD1	TRBJ1-1	-	TRBV4-1
CASSLGQGAFGYTF	TGTGCCAGCAGCTTGGGACAGGGGGCGTTTGGCTACACCTTC	TRBD1	TRBJ1-2	-	TRBV5-6
CSVEGGLTEAFF	TGCAGCGTCGAGGGGGGGCTCACTGAAGCTTTCTTT	-	TRBJ1-1	-	TRBV29-1
CASSDRLAGAYEQYF	TGTGCCAGCAGCGACCGACTAGCGGGGGCCTACGAGCAGTACTTC	TRBD2	TRBJ2-7	-	TRBV5-4
CASSLEVSTRYEQYF	TGTGCCAGCAGCTTAGAGGTCTCCACAAGATACGAGCAGTACTTC	-	TRBJ2-7	-	TRBV11-2
CASSGHSGTDSGNTIYF	TGTGCCAGCAGCGGACATTCCGGGACTGACTCTGGAAACACCATATATTTT	-	TRBJ1-3	-	TRBV9
CAIMGDRGYYGYTF	TGTGCCATCATGGGGGACAGGGGATACTATGGCTACACCTTC	TRBD1	TRBJ1-2	-	TRBV10-3
CASSLTDTDTQYF	TGTGCCAGCAGTCTGACAGACACAGATACGCAGTATTTT	-	TRBJ2-3	few	TRBV6-4
CASSSEQINSPLHF	TGTGCCAGCAGTTCGGAACAGATAAATTCACCCCTCCACTTT	-	TRBJ1-6	-	TRBV6-5
CASSTYRGLNYGYTF	TGTGCCAGCAGCACTTACAGGGGGCTTAACTATGGCTACACCTTC	TRBD1	TRBJ1-2	-	TRBV7-2
CASSPGLAGAGEQFF	TGTGCCAGCAGCCCAGGACTAGCGGGGGCAGGTGAGCAGTTCTTC	TRBD2	TRBJ2-1	-	TRBV5-8
CASSNRDTDQPQHF	TGTGCCAGCAGTAACCGGGACACCGATCAGCCCCAGCATTTT	-	TRBJ1-5	-	TRBV28
CATSPPRVGEKLFF	TGTGCCACCAGCCCCCCTCGGGTCGGAGAAAAACTGTTTTTT	-	TRBJ1-4	-	TRBV15
CASSLGIAGGLGETQYF	TGCGCCAGCAGCTTAGGAATAGCGGGGGGTCTCGGAGAGACCCAGTACTTC	TRBD2	TRBJ2-5	-	TRBV5-1
CSLRLAGSVDTQYF	TGCAGCCTGAGGCTAGCGGGGAGTGTAGATACGCAGTATTTT	TRBD2	TRBJ2-3	-	TRBV29-1
CASSLRDSHYGYTF	TGTGCCAGCAGCTTGAGGGACAGTCACTATGGCTACACCTTC	TRBD1	TRBJ1-2	-	TRBV7-9
CASSRAGGSYEQYF	TGTGCCAGCAGTCGTGCAGGGGGATCCTACGAGCAGTACTTC	TRBD1	TRBJ2-7	-	TRBV28
CASRVTGAPYEQYF	TGTGCCAGCAGAGTGACAGGGGCTCCCTACGAGCAGTACTTC	TRBD1	TRBJ2-7	-	TRBV7-8
CASSQDLGVPLNTGELFF	TGTGCCAGCAGCCAAGATCTCGGTGTCCCCCTTAACACCGGGGAGCTGTTTTTT	-	TRBJ2-2	few	TRBV14
CASSEQGRDQPQHF	TGTGCCAGCAGTGAGCAGGGGAGGGATCAGCCCCAGCATTTT	-	TRBJ1-5	-	TRBV2
CASSLAQGNSPLHF	TGTGCCAGCAGCTTAGCGCAGGGTAATTCACCCCTCCACTTT	-	TRBJ1-6	once	TRBV7-9